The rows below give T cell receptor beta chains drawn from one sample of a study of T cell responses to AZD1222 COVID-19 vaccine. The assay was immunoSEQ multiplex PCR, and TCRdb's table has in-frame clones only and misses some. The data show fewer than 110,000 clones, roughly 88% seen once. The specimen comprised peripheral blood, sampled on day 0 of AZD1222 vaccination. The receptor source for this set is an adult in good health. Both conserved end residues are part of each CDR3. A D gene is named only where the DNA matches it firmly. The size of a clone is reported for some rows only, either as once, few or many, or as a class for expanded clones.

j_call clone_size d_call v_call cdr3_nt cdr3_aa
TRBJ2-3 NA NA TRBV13 TGTGCCAGCAGCTTGGGAAGGGGGGGCACAGATACGCAGTATTTT CASSLGRGGTDTQYF
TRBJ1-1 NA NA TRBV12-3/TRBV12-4 TGTGCCAGCAGCGTGGGGGGTCGAGCTTTCTTT CASSVGGRAFF
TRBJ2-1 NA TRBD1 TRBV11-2 TGTGCCAGCAGCTTGGGGGGACAGGGGGCGGTTGAGCAGTTCTTC CASSLGGQGAVEQFF
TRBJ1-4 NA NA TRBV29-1 TGCAGCGTTGCCGGGGAAGGCGAAAAACTGTTTTTT CSVAGEGEKLFF
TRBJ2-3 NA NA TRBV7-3 TGTGCCAGCAGCTCCTTAGGAGATACGCAGTATTTT CASSSLGDTQYF
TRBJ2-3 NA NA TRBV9 TGTGCCAGCAACAACCCGGTTGAAGATACGCAGTATTTT CASNNPVEDTQYF
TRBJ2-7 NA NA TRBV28 TGTGCCAGCAGTAACCCAGGGGCCCTCTCCTACGAGCAGTACTTC CASSNPGALSYEQYF
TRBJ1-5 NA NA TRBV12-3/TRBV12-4 TGTGCCAGCAGTTTAGAGAGCAATCAGCCCCAGCATTTT CASSLESNQPQHF
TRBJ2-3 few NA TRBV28 TGTGCCAGCAGTTCCCTCACCGGCGGCACAGATACGCAGTATTTT CASSSLTGGTDTQYF
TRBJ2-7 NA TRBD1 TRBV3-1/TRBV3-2 TGTGCCAGCAGCCTCCGCCGGACAGGGCCCTACGAGCAGTACTTC CASSLRRTGPYEQYF
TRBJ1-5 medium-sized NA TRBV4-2 TGTGCCAGCAGCCCGAAATCCGACATATGGGGAATCAATCAGCCCCAGCATTTT CASSPKSDIWGINQPQHF
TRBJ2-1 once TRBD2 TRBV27 TGTGCCAGCAGTTATCCGGGGGGGGAGCAGTTCTTC CASSYPGGEQFF
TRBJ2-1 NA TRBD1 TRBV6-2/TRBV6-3 TGTGCCAGCAGTGACTGGGATACAGGGGCCCAAGACATCCATTCGCAGTTCTTC CASSDWDTGAQDIHSQFF
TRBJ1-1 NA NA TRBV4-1 TGCGCCAGCAGCCTCGACCGGGGGAGGGCGAAGAACACTGAAGCTTTCTTT CASSLDRGRAKNTEAFF
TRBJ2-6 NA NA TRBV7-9 TGTGCCAGCAGCGCCTCTGGGGCCAACGTCCTGACTTTC CASSASGANVLTF
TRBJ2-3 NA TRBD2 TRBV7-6 TGTGCCAGCAGCTTAGCGGCGGGCCGAGCGGGGGGGCCCGCAGATACGCAGTATTTT CASSLAAGRAGGPADTQYF
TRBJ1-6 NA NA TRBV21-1 TGTGCCAGCAGCAAAGCGCTCGGAGGGGGCGAACCTAGTCCCTATAATTCACCCCTCCACTTT CASSKALGGGEPSPYNSPLHF
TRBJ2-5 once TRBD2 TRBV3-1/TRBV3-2 TGTGCCAGCAGCCAACAGGGTGCGGGGGACCAAGAGACCCAGTACTTC CASSQQGAGDQETQYF
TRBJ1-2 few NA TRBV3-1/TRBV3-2 TGTGCCAGCAGCCAGCAAAGATATGGCTACACCTTC CASSQQRYGYTF
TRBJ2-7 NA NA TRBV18 TGTGCCAGCTCACGGGACCTATACGAGCAGTACTTC CASSRDLYEQYF
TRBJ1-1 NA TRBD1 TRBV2 TGTGCCAGCAGTGTGGGGACAGCCGACACTGAAGCTTTCTTT CASSVGTADTEAFF
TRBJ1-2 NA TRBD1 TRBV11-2 TGTGCCAGCAGCATGGGACAGAACTATGGCTACACCTTC CASSMGQNYGYTF
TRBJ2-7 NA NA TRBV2 TGTGCCAGCAGCAACACGGGGACCTACGAGCAGTACTTC CASSNTGTYEQYF
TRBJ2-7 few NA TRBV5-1 TGCGCCAGCAGCTTGGGGGGTATAGGCGAGCAGTACTTC CASSLGGIGEQYF
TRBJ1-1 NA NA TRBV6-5 TGTGCCAGCAGCCAAGAAGGATACACTGAAGCTTTCTTT CASSQEGYTEAFF
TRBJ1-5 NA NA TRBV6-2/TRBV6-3 TGTGCCAGCAGTAAAAACACAGGGACCCAGCATTTT CASSKNTGTQHF
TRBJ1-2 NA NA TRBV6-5 TGTGCCAGCAGTTACTCGAGACAGTTCTATGGCTACACCTTC CASSYSRQFYGYTF
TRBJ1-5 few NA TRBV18 TGTGCCAGCTCACCAAAGCGGGACCGCAACCAGCATTTT CASSPKRDRNQHF
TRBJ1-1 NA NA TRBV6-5 TGTGCCAGCAGTTTCAGCGGCGGGGACACTGAAGCTTTCTTT CASSFSGGDTEAFF
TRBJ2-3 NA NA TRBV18 TGTGCCAGCTCACCACCATCAGAGAGTACAGATACGCAGTATTTT CASSPPSESTDTQYF
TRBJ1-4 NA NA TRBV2 TGTGCCAGCAGTGACATGACAGTAAAGCTGTTTTTT CASSDMTVKLFF
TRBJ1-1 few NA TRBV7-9 TGTGCCAGCCGCACCAACAAGAACACTGAAGCTTTCTTT CASRTNKNTEAFF
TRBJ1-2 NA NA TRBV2 TGTGCCAGCAGTGAAGCGCGACGAAATGGCTACACCTTC CASSEARRNGYTF
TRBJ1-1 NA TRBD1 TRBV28 TGTGCCAGCAGTTCGGGACAGGCACCCCAAGCTTTCTTT CASSSGQAPQAFF
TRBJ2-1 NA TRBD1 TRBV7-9 TGTGCCCGGGGGACAGGGGCGTTCAATGAGCAGTTCTTC CARGTGAFNEQFF
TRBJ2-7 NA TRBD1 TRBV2 TGTGCCAGCTTCAGGACAGGGGATTACGAGCAGTACTTC CASFRTGDYEQYF
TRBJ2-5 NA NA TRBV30 TGTGCCTGGAGTCCCGACCCCGGCGGAGAGACCCAGTACTTC CAWSPDPGGETQYF
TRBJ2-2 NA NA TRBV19 TGTGCCAGTACCCCCTTCGGGGGATTGGGTTTAGGGGAGCTGTTTTTT CASTPFGGLGLGELFF
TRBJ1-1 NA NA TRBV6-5 TGTGCCAGCAGTTACGCCGGCATGAACACTGAAGCTTTCTTT CASSYAGMNTEAFF
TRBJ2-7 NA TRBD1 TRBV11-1 TGTGCCAGCAGCTTAGGACGGACAGGGAGGACCTACGAGCAGTACTTC CASSLGRTGRTYEQYF
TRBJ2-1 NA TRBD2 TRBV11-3 TGTGCCAGCAGCTTAGGCGGGGGAGTAGGAAATGAGCAGTTCTTC CASSLGGGVGNEQFF
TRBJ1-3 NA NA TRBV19 TGTGCCACCTTATCCAACTCTGGAAACACCATATATTTT CATLSNSGNTIYF
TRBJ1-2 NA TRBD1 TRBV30 TGTGCCTGGAGTCTTACAGGGGCTCCCGGTGGCTACACCTTC CAWSLTGAPGGYTF
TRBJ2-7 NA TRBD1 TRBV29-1 TGCAGCGTTGGTGGGGGGACAGGGGTGAACGAGCAGTACTTC CSVGGGTGVNEQYF
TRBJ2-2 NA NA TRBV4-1 TGCGCCAGCAGCCACCCTCCGGGAGCGGGCGGGGAGCTGTTTTTT CASSHPPGAGGELFF
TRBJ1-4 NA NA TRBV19 TGTGCCAGTAGTATAGCCTTTTATGATACGCGTCATGAAAAACTGTTTTTT CASSIAFYDTRHEKLFF
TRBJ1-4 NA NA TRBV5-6 TGTGCCAGCAGCTCCATAGCAACTAATGAAAAACTGTTTTTT CASSSIATNEKLFF
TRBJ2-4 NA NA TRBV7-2 TGTGCCAGCAGCTCACAGGGATTCGCCAAAAACATTCAGTACTTC CASSSQGFAKNIQYF
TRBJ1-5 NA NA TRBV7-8 TGTGCCAGCAGCCCCGATGGGCAGATCCAGCATTTT CASSPDGQIQHF
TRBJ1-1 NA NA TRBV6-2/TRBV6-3 TGTGCCAGCAGTTACACTAGAGGGACTGAAGCTTTCTTT CASSYTRGTEAFF
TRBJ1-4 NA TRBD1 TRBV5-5 TGTGCCAGCAGCTTGACAGGGGCTGGGGAAAAACTGTTTTTT CASSLTGAGEKLFF
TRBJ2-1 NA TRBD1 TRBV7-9 TGTGCCAGCAGCCCCCCGGGACAGGGGTACAATGAGCAGTTCTTC CASSPPGQGYNEQFF